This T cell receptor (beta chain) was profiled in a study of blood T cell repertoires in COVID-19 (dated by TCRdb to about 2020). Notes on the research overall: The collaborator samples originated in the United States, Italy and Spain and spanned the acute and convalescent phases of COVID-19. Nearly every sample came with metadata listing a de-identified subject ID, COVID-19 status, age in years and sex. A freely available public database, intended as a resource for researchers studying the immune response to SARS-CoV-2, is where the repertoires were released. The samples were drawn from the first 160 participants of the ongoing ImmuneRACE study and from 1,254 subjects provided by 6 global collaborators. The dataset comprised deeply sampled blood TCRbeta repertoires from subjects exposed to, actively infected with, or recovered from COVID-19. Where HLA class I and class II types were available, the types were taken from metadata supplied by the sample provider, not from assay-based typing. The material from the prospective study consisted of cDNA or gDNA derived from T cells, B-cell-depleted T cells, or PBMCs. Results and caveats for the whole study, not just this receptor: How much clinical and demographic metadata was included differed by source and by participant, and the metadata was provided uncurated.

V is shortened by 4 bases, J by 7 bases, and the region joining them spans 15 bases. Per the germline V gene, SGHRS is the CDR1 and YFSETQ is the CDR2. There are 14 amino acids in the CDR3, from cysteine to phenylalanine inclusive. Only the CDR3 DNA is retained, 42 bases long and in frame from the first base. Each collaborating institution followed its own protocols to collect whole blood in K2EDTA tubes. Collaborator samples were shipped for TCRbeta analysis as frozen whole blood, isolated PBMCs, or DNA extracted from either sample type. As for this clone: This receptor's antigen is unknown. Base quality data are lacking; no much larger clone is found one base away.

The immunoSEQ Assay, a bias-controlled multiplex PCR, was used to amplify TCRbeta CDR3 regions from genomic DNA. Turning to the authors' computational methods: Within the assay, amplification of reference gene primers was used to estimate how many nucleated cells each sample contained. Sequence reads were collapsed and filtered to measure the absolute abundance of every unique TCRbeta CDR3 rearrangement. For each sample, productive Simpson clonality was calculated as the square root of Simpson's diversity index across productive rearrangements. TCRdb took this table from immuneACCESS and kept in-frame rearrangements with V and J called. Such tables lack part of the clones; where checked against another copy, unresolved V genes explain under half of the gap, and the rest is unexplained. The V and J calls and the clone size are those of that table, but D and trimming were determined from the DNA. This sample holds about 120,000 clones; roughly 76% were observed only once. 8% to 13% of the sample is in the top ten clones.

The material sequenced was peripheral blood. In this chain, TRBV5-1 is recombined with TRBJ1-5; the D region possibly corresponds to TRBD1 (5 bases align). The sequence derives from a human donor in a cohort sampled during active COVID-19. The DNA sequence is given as TGCGCCAGCAGCGGTGGGTCCCCAGGGCAGCCCCAGCATTTT. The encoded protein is CASSGGSPGQPQHF.